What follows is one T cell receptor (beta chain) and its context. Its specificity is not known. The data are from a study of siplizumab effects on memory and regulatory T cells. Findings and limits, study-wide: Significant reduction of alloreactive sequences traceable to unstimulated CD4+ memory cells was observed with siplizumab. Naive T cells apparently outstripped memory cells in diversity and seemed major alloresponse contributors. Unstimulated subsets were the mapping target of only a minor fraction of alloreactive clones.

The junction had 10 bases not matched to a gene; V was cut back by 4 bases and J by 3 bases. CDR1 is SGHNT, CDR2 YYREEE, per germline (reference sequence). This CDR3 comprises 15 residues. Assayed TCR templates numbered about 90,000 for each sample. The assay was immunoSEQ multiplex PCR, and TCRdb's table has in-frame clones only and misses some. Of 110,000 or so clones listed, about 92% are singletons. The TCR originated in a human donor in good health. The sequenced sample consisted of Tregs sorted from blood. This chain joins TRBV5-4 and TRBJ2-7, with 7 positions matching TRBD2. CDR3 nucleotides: TGTGCCAGCAGCGCTGGGGGGAGGGTGAGCTACGAGCAGTACTTC. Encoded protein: CASSAGGRVSYEQYF.